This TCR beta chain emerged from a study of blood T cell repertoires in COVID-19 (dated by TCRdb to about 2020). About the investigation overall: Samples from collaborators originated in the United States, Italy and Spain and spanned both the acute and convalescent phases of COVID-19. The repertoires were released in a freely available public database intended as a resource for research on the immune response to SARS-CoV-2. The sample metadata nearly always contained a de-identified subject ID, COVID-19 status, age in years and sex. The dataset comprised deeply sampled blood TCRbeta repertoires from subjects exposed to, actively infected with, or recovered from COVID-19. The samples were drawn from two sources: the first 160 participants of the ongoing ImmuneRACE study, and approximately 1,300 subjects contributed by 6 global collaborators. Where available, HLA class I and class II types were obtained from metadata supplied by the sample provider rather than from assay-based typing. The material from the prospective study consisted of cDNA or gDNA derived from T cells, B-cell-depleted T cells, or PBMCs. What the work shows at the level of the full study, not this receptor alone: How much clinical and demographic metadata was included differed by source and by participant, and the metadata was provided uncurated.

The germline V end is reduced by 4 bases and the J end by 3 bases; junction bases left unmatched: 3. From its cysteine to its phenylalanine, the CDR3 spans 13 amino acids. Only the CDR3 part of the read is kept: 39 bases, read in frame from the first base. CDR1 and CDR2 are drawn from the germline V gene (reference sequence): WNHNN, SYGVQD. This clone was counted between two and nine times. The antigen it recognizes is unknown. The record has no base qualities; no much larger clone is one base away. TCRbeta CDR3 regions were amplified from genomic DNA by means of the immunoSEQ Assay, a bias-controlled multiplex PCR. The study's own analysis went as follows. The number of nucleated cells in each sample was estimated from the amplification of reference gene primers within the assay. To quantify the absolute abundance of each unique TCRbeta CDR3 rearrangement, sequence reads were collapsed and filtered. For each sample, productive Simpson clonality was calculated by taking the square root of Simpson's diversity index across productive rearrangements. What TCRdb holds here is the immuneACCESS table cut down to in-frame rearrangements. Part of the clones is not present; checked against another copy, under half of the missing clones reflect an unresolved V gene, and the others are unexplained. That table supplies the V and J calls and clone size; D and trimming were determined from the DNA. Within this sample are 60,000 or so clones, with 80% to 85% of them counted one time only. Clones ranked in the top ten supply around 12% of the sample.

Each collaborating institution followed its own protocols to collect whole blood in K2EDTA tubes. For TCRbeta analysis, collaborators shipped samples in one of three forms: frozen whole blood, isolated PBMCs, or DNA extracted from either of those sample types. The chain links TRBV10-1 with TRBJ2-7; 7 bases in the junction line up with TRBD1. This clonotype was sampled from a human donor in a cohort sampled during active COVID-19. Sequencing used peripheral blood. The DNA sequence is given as TGCGCCAGCAGTGTAGGGACAGTCTACGAGCAGTACTTC. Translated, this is CASSVGTVYEQYF.